This T cell receptor (beta chain) was sequenced in a study of shared clonotypes between healthy human individuals. Study findings and constraints: Non-shared clonotypes showed lower generation probabilities than clonotypes common to all four donors. Larger estimated richness was generally recorded for naive subsets relative to memory subsets.

The DNA input per sorted-subset replicate PCR was roughly 180 ng, corresponding to around 28,000 T cell genomes. As originally analysed: Because ImmunoSEQ provided only junction sequences with no quality scores, the filtering differed. The method was immunoSEQ multiplex PCR; TCRdb's version includes in-frame clones alone and lacks a portion of them. V and J calls and clone size are copied from that table; D and trimming were computed from the DNA. The sample holds 550,000 to 750,000 clones, around 92% seen once. Trimming at V came to 2 bases and at J to 0 bases, leaving 6 bases not matched to a gene. The CDR3 runs 18 residues. Germline loops: CDR1 LNHNV, CDR2 YYDKDF (reference sequence). As concerns this clone: Its target is unknown.

Selected positively for CCR7 and CD45RO-negative, naive CD8 cells excluded terminally differentiated effector memory CD45RA+ cells. The sample taken for sequencing was naive CD8+ T cells sorted from blood. The chain joins TRBV15 to TRBJ2-1, with 11 positions matching TRBD2. This receptor was identified in a man under 40 in good health. The DNA of the CDR3 is TGTGCCACCAGCAGATTGGGACTAGCGGACCGCTCCTACAATGAGCAGTTCTTC. Protein: CATSRLGLADRSYNEQFF.